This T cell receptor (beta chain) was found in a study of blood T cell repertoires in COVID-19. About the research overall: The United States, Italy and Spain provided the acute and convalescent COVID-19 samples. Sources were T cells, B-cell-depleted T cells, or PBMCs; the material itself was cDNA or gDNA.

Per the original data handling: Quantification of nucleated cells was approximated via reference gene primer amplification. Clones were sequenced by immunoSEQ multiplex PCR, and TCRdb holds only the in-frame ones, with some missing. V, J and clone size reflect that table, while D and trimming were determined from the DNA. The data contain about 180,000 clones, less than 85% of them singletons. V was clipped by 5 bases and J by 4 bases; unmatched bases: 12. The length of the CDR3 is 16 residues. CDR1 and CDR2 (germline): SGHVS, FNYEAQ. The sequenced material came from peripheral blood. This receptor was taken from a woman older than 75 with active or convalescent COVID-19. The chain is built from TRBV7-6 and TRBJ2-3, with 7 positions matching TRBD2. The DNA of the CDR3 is TGTGCCAGCAGCCGGATAGCGGGTGGGACGCCAGATACGCAGTATTTT. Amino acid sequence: CASSRIAGGTPDTQYF.